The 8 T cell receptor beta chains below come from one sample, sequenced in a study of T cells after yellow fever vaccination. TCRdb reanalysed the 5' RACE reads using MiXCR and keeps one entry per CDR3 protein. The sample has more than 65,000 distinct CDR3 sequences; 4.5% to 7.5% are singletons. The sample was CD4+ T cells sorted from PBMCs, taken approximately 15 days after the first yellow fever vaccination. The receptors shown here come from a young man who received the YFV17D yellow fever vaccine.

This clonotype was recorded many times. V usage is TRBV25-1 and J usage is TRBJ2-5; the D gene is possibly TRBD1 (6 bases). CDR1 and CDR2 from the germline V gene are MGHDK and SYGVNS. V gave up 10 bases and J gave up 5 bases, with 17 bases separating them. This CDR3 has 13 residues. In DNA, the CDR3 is TGTGCCACCACGGACAGTCCCCGGGAGACCCAGTACTTC. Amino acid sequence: CATTDSPRETQYF.

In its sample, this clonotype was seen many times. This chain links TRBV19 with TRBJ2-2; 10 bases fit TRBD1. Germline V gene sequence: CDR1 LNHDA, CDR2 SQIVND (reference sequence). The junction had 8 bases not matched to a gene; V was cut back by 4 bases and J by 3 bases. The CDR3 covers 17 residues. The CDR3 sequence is CASSRGQGRLDTGELFF. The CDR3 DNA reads TGTGCCAGTAGTAGGGGACAGGGGAGGCTCGACACCGGGGAGCTGTTTTTT.

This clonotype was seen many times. As DNA, the CDR3 is TGCAGTGCTCTAGGAGGGAGTATGGAGACCCAGTACTTC. This encodes CSALGGSMETQYF. The V and J genes are TRBV20-1 and TRBJ2-5, with D perhaps TRBD2 (6 bases). In germline, CDR1 is DFQATT, CDR2 SNEGSKA (reference sequence). V lost 5 bases and J 5 bases, leaving 15 bases between the germline ends. The CDR3 runs to 13 residues.

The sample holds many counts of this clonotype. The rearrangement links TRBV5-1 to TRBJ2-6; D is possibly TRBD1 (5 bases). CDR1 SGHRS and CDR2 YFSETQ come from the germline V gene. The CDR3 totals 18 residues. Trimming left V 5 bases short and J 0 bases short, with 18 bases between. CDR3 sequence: CASSLMSGPYSGANVLTF. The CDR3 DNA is TGCGCCAGCAGTTTGATGTCAGGGCCTTACTCTGGGGCCAACGTCCTGACTTTC.

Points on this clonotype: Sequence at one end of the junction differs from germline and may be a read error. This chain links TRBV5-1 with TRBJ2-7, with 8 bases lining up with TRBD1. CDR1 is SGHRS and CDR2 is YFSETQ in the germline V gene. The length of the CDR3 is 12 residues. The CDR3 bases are TGCGCCTGCAGCTTGGACAGGGCGGAGCAGTACTTC. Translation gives CACSLDRAEQYF.

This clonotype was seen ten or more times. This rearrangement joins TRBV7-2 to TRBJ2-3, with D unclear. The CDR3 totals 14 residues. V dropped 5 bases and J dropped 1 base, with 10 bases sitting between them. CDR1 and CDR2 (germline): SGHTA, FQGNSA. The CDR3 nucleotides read TGTGCCAGCAGCCCGTCGACCCGCACAGATACGCAGTATTTT. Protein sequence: CASSPSTRTDTQYF.

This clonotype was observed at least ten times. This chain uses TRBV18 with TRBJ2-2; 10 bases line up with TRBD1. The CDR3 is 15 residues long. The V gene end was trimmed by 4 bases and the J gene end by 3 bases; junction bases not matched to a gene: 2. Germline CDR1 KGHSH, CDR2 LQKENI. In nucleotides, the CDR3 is TGTGCCAGCTCACGGGACAGGGGCTACACCGGGGAGCTGTTTTTT. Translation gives CASSRDRGYTGELFF.

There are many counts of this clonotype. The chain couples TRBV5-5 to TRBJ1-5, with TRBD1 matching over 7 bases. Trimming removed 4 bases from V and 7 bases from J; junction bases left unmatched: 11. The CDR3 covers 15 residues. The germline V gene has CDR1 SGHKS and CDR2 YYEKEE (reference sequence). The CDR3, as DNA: TGTGCCAGCAGCGACAGGGAGGCGATCTACCAGCCCCAGCATTTT. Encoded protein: CASSDREAIYQPQHF.